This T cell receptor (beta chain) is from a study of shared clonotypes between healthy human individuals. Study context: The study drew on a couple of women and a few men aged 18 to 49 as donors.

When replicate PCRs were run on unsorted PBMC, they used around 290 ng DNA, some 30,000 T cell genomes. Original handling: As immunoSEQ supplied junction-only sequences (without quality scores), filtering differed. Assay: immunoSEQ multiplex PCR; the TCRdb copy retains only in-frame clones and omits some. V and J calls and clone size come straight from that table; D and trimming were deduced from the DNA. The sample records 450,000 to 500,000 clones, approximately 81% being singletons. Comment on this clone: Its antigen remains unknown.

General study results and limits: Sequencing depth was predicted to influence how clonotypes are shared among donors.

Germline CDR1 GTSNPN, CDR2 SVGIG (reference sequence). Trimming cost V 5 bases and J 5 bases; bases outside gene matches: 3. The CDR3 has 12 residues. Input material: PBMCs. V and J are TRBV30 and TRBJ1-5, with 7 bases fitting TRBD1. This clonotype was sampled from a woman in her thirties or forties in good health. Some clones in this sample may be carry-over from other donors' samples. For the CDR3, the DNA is TGTGCCTGGGGAACAGGGGATCAGCCCCAGCATTTT. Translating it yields CAWGTGDQPQHF.